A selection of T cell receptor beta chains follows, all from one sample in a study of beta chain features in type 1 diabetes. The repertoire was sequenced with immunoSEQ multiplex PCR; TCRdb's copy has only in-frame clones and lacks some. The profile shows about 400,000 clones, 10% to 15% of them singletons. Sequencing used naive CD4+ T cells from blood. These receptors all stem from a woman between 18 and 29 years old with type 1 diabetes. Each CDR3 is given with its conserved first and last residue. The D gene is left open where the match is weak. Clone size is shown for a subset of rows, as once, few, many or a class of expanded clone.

cdr3_aa: CASSSGRAPGYF
cdr3_nt: TGCGCCAGCAGCTCTGGCAGAGCCCCGGGGTACTTC
j_call: TRBJ2-7
d_call: -
clone_size: -
v_call: TRBV5-1

cdr3_aa: CASSETSRVVSIAQYF
cdr3_nt: TGTGCCAGCAGCGAGACATCCAGGGTAGTTAGCATCGCGCAGTATTTT
j_call: TRBJ2-3
d_call: -
clone_size: few
v_call: TRBV5-6

cdr3_aa: CSAQGDQPQHF
cdr3_nt: TGCAGTGCTCAGGGTGATCAGCCCCAGCATTTT
j_call: TRBJ1-5
d_call: -
clone_size: -
v_call: TRBV20-1

cdr3_aa: CASSQGLAGRVDTQYF
cdr3_nt: TGCGCCAGCAGCCAAGGACTAGCGGGAAGGGTAGATACGCAGTATTTT
j_call: TRBJ2-3
d_call: TRBD2
clone_size: few
v_call: TRBV4-1

cdr3_aa: CASSFLKGRGYYGYTF
cdr3_nt: TGTGCCAGCAGCTTCCTCAAGGGGCGAGGTTACTATGGCTACACCTTC
j_call: TRBJ1-2
d_call: -
clone_size: -
v_call: TRBV11-2

cdr3_aa: CASSFSGKVREQYF
cdr3_nt: TGTGCCAGCAGTTTTTCAGGGAAGGTCCGCGAGCAGTACTTC
j_call: TRBJ2-7
d_call: -
clone_size: -
v_call: TRBV28

cdr3_aa: CAWSRTGSKNIQYF
cdr3_nt: TGTGCCTGGTCCCGGACAGGCAGCAAAAACATTCAGTACTTC
j_call: TRBJ2-4
d_call: TRBD1
clone_size: few
v_call: TRBV30

cdr3_aa: CAIRTDRGREDYTF
cdr3_nt: TGTGCCATCAGGACTGACAGGGGTAGAGAAGACTACACCTTC
j_call: TRBJ1-2
d_call: TRBD1
clone_size: -
v_call: TRBV10-3

cdr3_aa: CASSVAGGRDTGELFF
cdr3_nt: TGTGCCAGCAGCGTAGCGGGGGGGCGGGACACCGGGGAGCTGTTTTTT
j_call: TRBJ2-2
d_call: TRBD2
clone_size: few
v_call: TRBV7-2

cdr3_aa: CASSVTPGQGGGYGYTF
cdr3_nt: TGTGCCAGCAGCGTAACCCCGGGACAGGGGGGAGGCTATGGCTACACCTTC
j_call: TRBJ1-2
d_call: TRBD1
clone_size: -
v_call: TRBV9